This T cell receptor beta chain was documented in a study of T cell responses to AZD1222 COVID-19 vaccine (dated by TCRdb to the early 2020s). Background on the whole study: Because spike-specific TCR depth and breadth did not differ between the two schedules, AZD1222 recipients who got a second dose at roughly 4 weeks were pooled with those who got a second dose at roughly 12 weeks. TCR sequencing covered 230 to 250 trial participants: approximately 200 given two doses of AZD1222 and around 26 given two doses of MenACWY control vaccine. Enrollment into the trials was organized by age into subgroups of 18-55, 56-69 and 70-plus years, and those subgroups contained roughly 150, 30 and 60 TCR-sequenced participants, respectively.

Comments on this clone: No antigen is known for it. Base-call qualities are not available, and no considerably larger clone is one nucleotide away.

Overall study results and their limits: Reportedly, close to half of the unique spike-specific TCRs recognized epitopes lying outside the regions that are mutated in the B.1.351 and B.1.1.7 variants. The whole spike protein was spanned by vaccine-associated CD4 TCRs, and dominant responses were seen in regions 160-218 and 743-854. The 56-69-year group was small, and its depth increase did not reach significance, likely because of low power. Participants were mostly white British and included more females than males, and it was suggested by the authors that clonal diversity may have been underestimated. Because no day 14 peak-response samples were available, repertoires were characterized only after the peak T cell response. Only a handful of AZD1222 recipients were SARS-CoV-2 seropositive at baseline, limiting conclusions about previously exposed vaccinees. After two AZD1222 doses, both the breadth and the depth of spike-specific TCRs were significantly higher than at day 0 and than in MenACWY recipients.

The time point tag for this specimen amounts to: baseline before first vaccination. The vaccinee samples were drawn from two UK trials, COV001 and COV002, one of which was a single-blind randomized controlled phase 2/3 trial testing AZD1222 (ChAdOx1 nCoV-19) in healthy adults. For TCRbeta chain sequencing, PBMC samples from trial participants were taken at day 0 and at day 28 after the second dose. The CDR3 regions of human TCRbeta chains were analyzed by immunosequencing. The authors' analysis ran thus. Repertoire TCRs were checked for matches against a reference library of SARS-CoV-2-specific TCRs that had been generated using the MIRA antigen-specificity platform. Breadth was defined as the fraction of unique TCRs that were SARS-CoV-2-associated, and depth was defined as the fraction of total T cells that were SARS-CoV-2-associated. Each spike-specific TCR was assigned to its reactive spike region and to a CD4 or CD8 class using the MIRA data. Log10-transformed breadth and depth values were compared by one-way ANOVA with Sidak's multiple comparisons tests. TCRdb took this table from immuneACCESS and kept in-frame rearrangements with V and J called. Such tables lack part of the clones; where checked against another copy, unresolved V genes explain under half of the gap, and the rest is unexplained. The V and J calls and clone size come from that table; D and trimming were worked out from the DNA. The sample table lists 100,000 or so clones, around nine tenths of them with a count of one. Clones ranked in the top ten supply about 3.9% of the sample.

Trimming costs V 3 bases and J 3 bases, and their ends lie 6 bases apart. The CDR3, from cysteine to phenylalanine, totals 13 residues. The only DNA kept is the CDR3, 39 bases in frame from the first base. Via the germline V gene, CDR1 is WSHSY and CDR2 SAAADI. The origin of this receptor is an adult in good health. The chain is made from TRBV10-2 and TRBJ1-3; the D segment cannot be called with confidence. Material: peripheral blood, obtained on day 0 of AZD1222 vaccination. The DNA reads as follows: TGCGCCAGCAGTGAAACACTTGGAAACACCATATATTTT. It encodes CASSETLGNTIYF.